This T cell receptor beta chain originates from a study of T cell changes during pregnancy in multiple sclerosis. Assay: immunoSEQ multiplex PCR; the TCRdb copy retains only in-frame clones and omits some. The data contain 55,000 to 65,000 clones, about 93% of them singletons. Trimming shortened V by 4 bases and J by 1 base, and 12 bases separated the two germline ends. Germline values: CDR1 SGDLS, CDR2 YYNGEE. The CDR3 sequence is 14 residues long. This TCR was recovered from a female donor with multiple sclerosis, enrolled in a pregnancy study. The chain uses TRBV9 and TRBJ2-7; a weak D match, TRBD1 (5 bases). Here the sequenced sample was CD8+ T cells from peripheral blood mononuclear cells, taken in the third trimester of pregnancy. CDR3: CASSLQDISYEQYF. The CDR3, as DNA: TGTGCCAGCAGCCTTCAGGACATTTCCTACGAGCAGTACTTC.